The 10 T cell receptor beta chains below all came from one sample that was sequenced in a study of CD8+CD57+ T cells in acquired aplastic anemia. It was genomic DNA that served as the template for profiling TCR beta VDJ and CDR3. TCRdb re-called the reads with MiXCR, one entry per CDR3 protein. The data show some 98,000 distinct CDR3 sequences, with 65% to 70% seen just once and 55% to 65% held by the top ten. Patients who underwent sequencing had shown CD8+CD57+ cell expansion by flow cytometry. Specimen: sorted CD4+, CD8+, or CD8+CD57+ T cells (not recorded which) from PBMCs. All receptors derive from a human donor with aplastic anemia.

This clonotype has only a few counts. The chain joins TRBV29-1 to TRBJ2-1; TRBD1 aligns across 8 bases. Trimming cost V 6 bases and J 7 bases; bases outside gene matches: 5. Germline lookup yields CDR1 SQVTM and CDR2 ANQGSEA. This CDR3 contains 12 residues. CDR3 sequence: CSVADRGNEQFF. CDR3 nucleotides: TGCAGCGTAGCCGACAGGGGAAATGAGCAGTTCTTC.

This clonotype has at least ten counts. CDR3 coding DNA: TGTGCTAGTGGTTTGGTACCACCACACAGGGGGCATGGCTACACCTTC. Translating it yields CASGLVPPHRGHGYTF. The chain carries TRBV12-5 and TRBJ1-2; 9 bases agree with TRBD1. Germline trimming cut 0 bases from V and 6 bases from J; bases unmatched to any gene: 8. CDR1 and CDR2 from the germline V gene are LGHNT and FRNRAP. The CDR3 sequence is 16 residues long.

The chain couples TRBV20-1 to TRBJ2-5; a weak D match, TRBD2 (5 bases). V lost 0 bases and J 9 bases, leaving 8 bases between the germline ends. CDR1 is DFQATT, CDR2 SNEGSKA, per germline (reference sequence). The CDR3 sequence is 11 residues long. CDR3 sequence (DNA): TGCAGTGCTAGAGATAAGGAGGCCCAGTACTTC. It is translated as CSARDKEAQYF.

Only one count was recorded for this clonotype. The rearrangement joins TRBV7-2 to TRBJ1-1, with D unclear. The CDR3 consists of 11 residues. V lost 4 bases, J lost 4 bases, and 4 bases lay in between. Germline CDR1 SGHTA, CDR2 FQGNSA. The CDR3 sequence is CASSYLTEAFF. CDR3 DNA: TGTGCCAGCAGCTACCTCACTGAAGCTTTCTTT.

CDR3 sequence (DNA): TGTGCCAGCAGAGCTGACAGTCTGAACACTGAAGCTTTCTTT. Protein: CASRADSLNTEAFF. V and J are TRBV2 and TRBJ1-1; D is perhaps TRBD1 (5 bases). Germline assignment: CDR1 SNHLY and CDR2 FYNNEI. V lost 6 bases and J 0 bases, leaving 11 bases between the germline ends. The length of the CDR3 is 14 residues. The full variable domain, with the rest looked up from reference TRBV2 and TRBJ1-1, is EPEVTQTPSHQVTQMGQEVILRCVPISNHLYFYWYRQILGQKVEFLVSFYNNEISEKSEIFDDQFSVERPDGSNFTLKIRSTKLEDSAMYFCASRADSLNTEAFFGQGTRLTVV.

As concerns this clonotype: One end of the junction does not line up with germline, which may come from a read error. J is TRBJ1-2 and V is TRBV6-5; tentatively, D is TRBD1 (6 bases). Germline values: CDR1 MNHEY, CDR2 SVGAGI. The length of the CDR3 is 12 residues. The CDR3 DNA reads as TGCGCCAGCAATTACGGGACATTTGGCTACACCTTC. Translation: CASNYGTFGYTF.

The chain links TRBV2 to TRBJ2-7; maybe TRBD1 (6 bases). V was clipped by 10 bases and J by 1 base, with 14 bases between them. This CDR3 spans 13 amino acids. The germline V gene encodes CDR1 SNHLY and CDR2 FYNNEI. For the CDR3, the DNA is TGTGCCACCTACAGGGCCCATTCCTACGAGCAGTACTTC. It translates to CATYRAHSYEQYF.

The chain employs TRBV7-9 and TRBJ2-5; possible D gene TRBD2, 6 bases. The CDR3 consists of 12 residues. V lost 5 bases to trimming and J lost 10 bases, with 14 bases between them. The V gene's germline CDR1 is SEHNR and CDR2 FQNEAQ (reference sequence). The CDR3 DNA sequence: TGTGCCAGCAGCACGGGACTCCTACTCCAGTACTTC. It translates to CASSTGLLLQYF.

This clonotype was counted many times. The chain links TRBV5-6 to TRBJ2-3, with TRBD1 matching 7 bases. The V segment lost 0 bases and the J segment 4 bases; nucleotides outside the gene matches: 8. There are 16 residues in the CDR3. The germline gives CDR1 SGHDT, CDR2 YYEEEE. The CDR3 is CASSLELDRVPDTQYF. The CDR3 coding sequence is TGTGCCAGCAGCTTGGAGCTCGACAGGGTTCCAGATACGCAGTATTTT.

This chain uses TRBV11-2 with TRBJ1-6; D may be TRBD1 (5 bases). Germline V CDR1 and CDR2: SGHAT, FQNNGV. The CDR3 consists of 17 residues. Trimming cost V 2 bases and J 3 bases, with 14 bases left between them. CDR3 DNA sequence: TGTGCCAGCAGCTTATCCGGGACGATCCTCTATAATTCACCCCTCCACTTT. This codes for CASSLSGTILYNSPLHF.